These 27 T cell receptor beta chains originate from one sample sequenced in a study of blood T cell repertoires in COVID-19. Generated by immunoSEQ multiplex PCR, the TCRdb table keeps only in-frame clones and is missing some. The sample lists more than 80,000 clones; roughly two thirds were seen once. Sequencing was performed on peripheral blood. The receptors stem from a human donor with acute or convalescent COVID-19. The donor label of this sample is uncertain.

The chain recombines TRBV29-1 with TRBJ2-5; 10 bases are a match to TRBD2. Germline V gene lookup returns CDR1 SQVTM and CDR2 ANQGSEA. Trimming cost V 7 bases and J 5 bases; bases outside gene matches: 10. The CDR3 is 14 residues long. CDR3: CSALLAGRAETQYF. CDR3 nucleotide sequence: TGCAGCGCCCTACTAGCGGGGAGGGCCGAGACCCAGTACTTC.

The gene calls are TRBV5-6 and TRBJ1-1, with 12 bases matching TRBD1. The length of the CDR3 is 17 residues. Looked up from germline, CDR1 is SGHDT and CDR2 is YYEEEE. The trim removed 0 bases at V and 5 bases at J, leaving 8 bases unmatched. The chain's CDR3 is CASSLAGGQGARTEAFF. As DNA, the CDR3 is TGTGCCAGCAGCTTGGCAGGGGGACAGGGGGCGCGAACTGAAGCTTTCTTT.

This chain joins TRBV4-2 and TRBJ2-1; no clear D gene. CDR1 is LGHNA and CDR2 is YNFKEQ in the germline V gene. CDR3 size: 12 residues. V lost 6 bases to trimming and J lost 4 bases, with 7 bases between them. The DNA for the CDR3 is TGTGCCAGCAGAGGAGAATACAATGAGCAGTTCTTC. Its translation is CASRGEYNEQFF.

The CDR3 here is CASSQTSGGDNTQYF. The CDR3 DNA is TGTGCCAGCAGCCAGACTAGCGGGGGAGATAATACGCAGTATTTT. The chain recombines TRBV7-9 with TRBJ2-3; the match to TRBD2 covers 12 bases. The V gene end was trimmed by 5 bases and the J gene end by 7 bases; junction bases not matched to a gene: 7. Per germline, CDR1 SEHNR and CDR2 FQNEAQ (reference sequence). This CDR3 has 15 residues.

The gene calls are TRBV4-2 and TRBJ2-3; tentatively, D is TRBD2 (6 bases). CDR3 length equals 14 residues. CDR1 LGHNA and CDR2 YNFKEQ come from the germline V gene. V was trimmed by 5 bases and J by 3 bases, leaving 12 bases between them. CDR3 protein: CASSSRGRTDTQYF. CDR3 in DNA: TGTGCCAGCAGCTCCCGAGGGAGGACAGATACGCAGTATTTT.

In the case of this clone: One end of the junction is discordant with germline, which a read error may explain. V usage is TRBV12-3 or TRBV12-4 and J usage is TRBJ1-1; D is unresolved. This CDR3 is built from 12 residues. The CDR3 sequence: CASSLEGAHRRF. CDR3 DNA: TGTGCCAGCAGTTTAGAGGGAGCTCATCGCCGGTTT.

CDR3 bases: TGTGCCAGCAGCTTTAGCTCCTACGAGCAGTACGTC. This codes for CASSFSSYEQYV. The chain couples TRBV5-8 to TRBJ2-7; D is unresolved. V lost 2 bases, J lost 0 bases, and 3 bases lay in between. The germline V gene has CDR1 SGHTS and CDR2 YDEGEE. The CDR3 has 12 amino acids.

This clone showed up just a few times. The chain employs TRBV30 and TRBJ1-3, with 7 bases that match TRBD1. Germline V lookup: CDR1 GTSNPN, CDR2 SVGIG (reference sequence). Trimming cost V 3 bases and J 4 bases; bases outside gene matches: 3. CDR3 size: 13 residues. The CDR3 nucleotides are TGTGCCTGGAGCCGACAGGGAGGAAACACCATATATTTT. Protein sequence: CAWSRQGGNTIYF.

V is TRBV6-4 and J is TRBJ1-6, with D unresolved. The CDR3 consists of 14 residues. V lost 2 bases and J lost 9, with 11 bases in between. Germline V gives CDR1 MRHNA, CDR2 SNTAGT. The CDR3 coding sequence is TGTGCCAGCAGTGACACCAATGCGGGTTCACCCCTCCACTTT. Translation gives CASSDTNAGSPLHF.

This clone occurred many times. This chain joins TRBV6-6 and TRBJ1-4, with 7 bases fitting TRBD1. CDR3 length: 15 residues. Germline CDR1 and CDR2: MNHNY and SVGAGI (reference sequence). Trimming took 0 bases from V and 3 from J; bases not matched to a gene: 1. In DNA, the CDR3 is TGTGCCAGCAGTTACTCAGGACAGGCTAATGAAAAACTGTTTTTT. Its translation: CASSYSGQANEKLFF.

The chain couples TRBV29-1 to TRBJ2-2, with 9 bases lining up with TRBD1. Trimming at V came to 3 bases and at J to 3 bases, leaving 2 bases not matched to a gene. Germline lookup yields CDR1 SQVTM and CDR2 ANQGSEA. There are 14 residues in the CDR3. The CDR3 DNA follows: TGCAGCGTTGACTGGACAGGGGACACCGGGGAGCTGTTTTTT. This encodes CSVDWTGDTGELFF.

The CDR3, as DNA: TGTGCCAGCAGGGGGACTAGCGGCTTCTCCTACAATGAGCAGTTCTTC. Encoded protein: CASRGTSGFSYNEQFF. The chain uses TRBV28 and TRBJ2-1; 11 bases align to TRBD2. The germline gives CDR1 MDHEN, CDR2 SYDVKM. Losses at the gene ends were 6 bases for V and 0 bases for J; bases not matched to a gene: 4. The CDR3 loop spans 16 amino acids.

This clone was seen once. The chain links TRBV6-5 to TRBJ1-3; the D is unclear. Germline values: CDR1 MNHEY, CDR2 SVGAGI. Trimming shortened V by 8 bases and J by 0 bases, and 5 bases separated the two germline ends. The CDR3 loop spans 12 amino acids. CDR3 nucleotide sequence: TGTGCCAGCGCTAGCTCTGGAAACACCATATATTTT. Protein sequence: CASASSGNTIYF.

In DNA, the CDR3 is TGTGCCATCAGTGAGTCGACGTGGGGGACAGCAAGGGGAGCTTTCTTT. It codes for CAISESTWGTARGAFF. The genes are TRBV10-3 and TRBJ1-1; TRBD1 matches 7 bases. Per the germline V gene, CDR1 is ENHRY and CDR2 is SYGVKD. V was pared by 0 bases and J by 10 bases, with 14 bases of the junction left unmatched. The length of the CDR3 is 16 residues.

V usage is TRBV7-8 and J usage is TRBJ1-1, with 8 bases fitting TRBD1. The CDR3 runs to 15 residues. The germline CDR1 and CDR2 sequences are SGHVS and FQNEAQ. V shed 2 bases, J shed 4 bases, and the junction held 6 bases outside the gene matches. CDR3 protein: CASSLQTTGGTEAFF. CDR3 coding DNA: TGTGCCAGCAGCTTACAGACCACAGGGGGCACTGAAGCTTTCTTT.

The gene calls are TRBV7-2 and TRBJ1-2; D remains unclear. The ends were cut back, 3 bases at V and 2 bases at J, with 10 bases in the middle. Per the germline V gene, CDR1 is SGHTA and CDR2 is FQGNSA. The CDR3 covers 14 residues. Here the CDR3 reads CASSFNGQNYGYTF. CDR3 coding DNA: TGTGCCAGCAGCTTTAATGGGCAGAACTATGGCTACACCTTC.

This rearrangement joins TRBV6-5 to TRBJ2-3; possible D gene TRBD1, 6 bases. CDR1 and CDR2 (germline): MNHEY, SVGAGI. CDR3 size: 12 residues. V lost 10 bases, J lost 4 bases, and 12 bases lay in between. In DNA, the CDR3 is TGTGCCACCGGGACATCTCCAGATACGCAGTATTTT. Translation gives CATGTSPDTQYF.

The J gene is TRBJ1-2, the V gene TRBV19; D is possibly TRBD1 (5 bases). V was clipped by 3 bases and J by 3 bases, with 17 bases between them. The CDR3 loop spans 16 amino acids. CDR1 and CDR2 (germline): LNHDA, SQIVND (reference sequence). As DNA, the CDR3 is TGTGCCAGTAGTATCCCACTTGGGCAGGGCCACTATGGCTACACCTTC. This translates into CASSIPLGQGHYGYTF.

The chain carries TRBV20-1 and TRBJ2-5, with D perhaps matching TRBD2 (6 bases). CDR1 is DFQATT and CDR2 is SNEGSKA in the germline V gene (reference sequence). V lost 3 bases to trimming and J lost 5 bases, with 10 bases between them. This CDR3 is built from 12 residues. CDR3 amino acids: CSASRLEETQYF. DNA for the CDR3: TGCAGTGCTAGTCGACTAGAGGAGACCCAGTACTTC.

The J gene is TRBJ2-7, the V gene TRBV18; 8 positions match TRBD1. This CDR3 is 15 amino acids long. V lost 2 bases and J lost 9; bases outside the gene matches: 12. Looked up from germline, CDR1 is KGHSH and CDR2 is LQKENI. CDR3 in amino acids: CASSPFQGALRWQYV. The CDR3 coding sequence is TGTGCCAGCTCACCATTTCAGGGGGCGCTTCGTTGGCAGTACGTC.

This clone was seen a single time. The chain has TRBV6-5 and TRBJ2-1; possible D gene TRBD2, 7 bases. V shed 6 bases and J shed 7 bases, with 19 bases lying between them. The CDR3 extends over 15 amino acids. From germline, CDR1 is MNHEY and CDR2 SVGAGI. CDR3 sequence: CASSRRGGGGNEQFF. CDR3 DNA: TGTGCCAGCAGCCGCCGTGGGGGAGGGGGGAATGAGCAGTTCTTC.

The chain is built from TRBV18 and TRBJ1-2; TRBD1 aligns across 8 bases. The trim removed 5 bases at V and 7 bases at J, leaving 6 bases unmatched. CDR3 length: 13 residues. Germline V CDR1 and CDR2: KGHSH, LQKENI. The CDR3 protein is CASSKDRESGYTF. The CDR3 coding sequence is TGTGCCAGCTCAAAGGACAGGGAAAGTGGCTACACCTTC.

A remark on this clone: Compared with germline, one end of the junction differs, possibly owing to a read error. The V call is TRBV3-1 (or the pseudogene TRBV3-2), the J call TRBJ1-1; D might be TRBD1 (5 bases). Germline lookup yields CDR1 LGHDT and CDR2 YNNKEL (reference sequence). This CDR3 region has 12 residues. DNA of the CDR3: TGTGCCAGCAGCCAAGGGAGGGTGGGGGTACTCTTT. Translating it yields CASSQGRVGVLF.

This clone was seen once. The chain recombines TRBV12-5 with TRBJ2-1, with TRBD2 matching 8 bases. CDR1 LGHNT and CDR2 FRNRAP come from the germline V gene. The V segment lost 6 bases and the J segment 6 bases; nucleotides outside the gene matches: 10. The CDR3 is 15 residues long. The DNA for the CDR3 is TGTGCTAGTGGCCCCAGCGGGGGAGCGACCAATGAGCAGTTCTTC. Amino acids: CASGPSGGATNEQFF.

This clone was observed a few times. The chain employs TRBV5-6 and TRBJ2-7; 9 bases are a match to TRBD2. This CDR3 is built from 16 residues. Trimming at V came to 4 bases and at J to 3 bases, leaving 11 bases not matched to a gene. In germline, CDR1 is SGHDT, CDR2 YYEEEE. The DNA for the CDR3 is TGTGCCAGCAGCCCGAAGGGGCGGGGGGGCCTCTACGAGCAGTACTTC. Encoded protein: CASSPKGRGGLYEQYF.

This chain uses TRBV19 with TRBJ2-4, with D tentatively TRBD1 (6 bases). CDR1 is LNHDA, CDR2 SQIVND, per germline (reference sequence). This CDR3 contains 17 residues. Trimming pared 3 bases from V and 3 bases from J, leaving 18 bases between. Here the CDR3 reads CASSMGAGAGHKNIQYF. The CDR3 nucleotides read TGTGCCAGTAGTATGGGGGCCGGCGCGGGCCACAAAAACATTCAGTACTTC.

This clone was observed a few times. Here the CDR3 DNA reads TGTGCCAGCAGTGATCGTCTCTCACCCCTCCACTTT. Translation: CASSDRLSPLHF. The chain employs TRBV6-1 and TRBJ1-6; D remains ambiguous. In germline, CDR1 is MNHNS, CDR2 SASEGT. Trimming removed 3 bases at V and 10 bases at J, with 7 bases between. This CDR3 has 12 residues.